These 32 T cell receptor beta chains originate from one sample sequenced in a study of blood T cells in healthy people across ages. It was with a sample-barcoded 5' primer and a J-beta primer mix that a second PCR of roughly 7 to 12 cycles was run. TCRdb processed the 5' RACE reads anew with MiXCR; each CDR3 protein has one entry. This sample carries over 750,000 distinct CDR3 sequences, 25% of them seen once, and the ten largest clones take 8% to 10%. In addition, the sample was reused for a study of T cells of mothers and their children.

The specimen was blood. These TCRs come from a boy between 5 and 17 years old in good health.

This clonotype was observed a handful of times. The chain has TRBV4-2 and TRBJ2-5; D might be TRBD1 (6 bases). Per the germline V gene, CDR1 is LGHNA and CDR2 is YNFKEQ. The V end was cut by 4 bases, the J end by 11 bases, with 23 bases between. The CDR3 totals 15 residues. CDR3 bases: TGTGCCAGCAGCCTGGAGAGATACAGGGCAGGGGAGCAGTACTTC. Amino acids: CASSLERYRAGEQYF.

This clonotype was picked up many times. This rearrangement joins TRBV6-6 to TRBJ1-2; no definite D call. Germline CDR1 and CDR2: MNHNY and SVGAGI (reference sequence). This CDR3 has 12 residues. With 1 base removed from V and 8 bases from J, the gap between germline ends came to 8 bases. CDR3 amino acids: CASSYYREGYTF. The DNA of the CDR3 is TGTGCCAGCAGTTACTACCGGGAGGGCTACACCTTC.

The V gene is TRBV12-3 or TRBV12-4, the J gene TRBJ2-7, with TRBD1 matching 9 bases. The CDR3 covers 16 residues. Trimming at V came to 5 bases and at J to 3 bases, leaving 11 bases not matched to a gene. CDR3 nucleotides: TGTGCCAGCAGTCCAACCCCGGCGGACAGGGGCTACGAGCAGTACTTC. Its protein is CASSPTPADRGYEQYF.

The gene calls are TRBV7-2 and TRBJ2-2, with TRBD1 matching 8 bases. Germline CDR1 SGHTA, CDR2 FQGNSA. The CDR3 length is 16 residues. V lost 5 bases to trimming and J lost 4 bases; unmatched junction nucleotides: 9. The CDR3 spells CASSPLDRDPTGELFF. DNA for the CDR3: TGTGCCAGCAGCCCGTTGGACAGGGACCCCACCGGGGAGCTGTTTTTT.

This rearrangement joins TRBV7-6 to TRBJ1-1; 8 nucleotides line up with TRBD1. CDR3 length: 15 amino acids. Trimming removed 7 bases from V and 0 bases from J; junction bases left unmatched: 7. Germline-derived CDR1 and CDR2 are SGHVS and FNYEAQ. The CDR3 protein is CASTLTTGVNTEAFF. The CDR3 nucleotides are TGTGCCAGCACGCTAACGACAGGGGTGAACACTGAAGCTTTCTTT.

This clonotype was picked up a small number of times. V is TRBV28 and J is TRBJ2-3; 8 bases fit TRBD2. There are 15 residues in the CDR3. The ends lost 5 bases at V and 7 bases at J; junction bases unmatched: 11. The germline V gene encodes CDR1 MDHEN and CDR2 SYDVKM. The CDR3 bases are TGTGCCAGCAGTAACGTCGAGGCTAGCGGGCATACGCAGTATTTT. Amino acids: CASSNVEASGHTQYF.

This chain joins TRBV9 and TRBJ1-3, with TRBD1 matching over 8 bases. This CDR3 contains 15 residues. V trimming: 0 bases; J trimming: 7 bases; junction bases outside the gene matches: 6. Germline values: CDR1 SGDLS, CDR2 YYNGEE. DNA of the CDR3: TGTGCCAGCAGCGTAGAGGGGACAGGCCCGAACACCATATATTTT. It is translated as CASSVEGTGPNTIYF. Looking up the rest from reference TRBV9 and TRBJ1-3 gives the full variable domain: DSGVTQTPKHLITATGQRVTLRCSPRSGDLSVYWYQQSLDQGLQFLIQYYNGEERAKGNILERFSAQQFPDLHSELNLSSLELGDSALYFCASSVEGTGPNTIYFGEGSWLTVV.

Note on this clonotype: Compared with germline, one end of the junction differs, possibly owing to a read error. The chain recombines TRBV4-3 with TRBJ2-5; possible D gene TRBD2, 5 bases. This CDR3 is built from 13 residues. The germline V gene encodes CDR1 LGHNA and CDR2 YSLEER. The CDR3 nucleotides read TGCGCCAGCGCCCCGGATAGTTGGGAGAACCAGTACTTC. This encodes CASAPDSWENQYF.

This clonotype was observed a few times. The chain links TRBV9 to TRBJ2-2; tentatively, D is TRBD1 (6 bases). In germline, CDR1 is SGDLS, CDR2 YYNGEE. CDR3 length: 17 amino acids. V was pared by 3 bases and J by 1 base, with 16 bases between. The CDR3 spells CASSDRPGHLNTGELFF. CDR3 DNA: TGTGCCAGCAGCGATAGACCGGGACACTTGAACACCGGGGAGCTGTTTTTT.

The chain couples TRBV20-1 to TRBJ1-6; TRBD1 matches at 9 bases. V lost 3 bases to trimming and J lost 9 bases; unmatched junction nucleotides: 12. This CDR3 has 16 residues. Per the germline V gene, CDR1 is DFQATT and CDR2 is SNEGSKA (reference sequence). The DNA for the CDR3 is TGCAGTGCTAGCGGGACAGGGTGGGATTTCGGTTCACCCCTCCACTTT. Protein: CSASGTGWDFGSPLHF.

This clonotype was detected only a few times. The chain employs TRBV27 and TRBJ2-5; 14 nucleotides agree with TRBD2. The CDR3 runs 16 residues. V lost 5 bases to trimming and J lost 3 bases; unmatched junction nucleotides: 5. From germline, CDR1 is MNHEY and CDR2 SMNVEV (reference sequence). The CDR3 DNA reads TGTGCCAGCAGTGGGACTAGCGGGAGAAGAGAAGAGACCCAGTACTTC. Translation: CASSGTSGRREETQYF.

This chain joins TRBV7-2 and TRBJ2-6; D possibly uses TRBD1 or TRBD2 (5 bases each). V was trimmed by 5 bases and J by 2 bases, leaving 16 bases between them. The CDR3 is made up of 17 amino acids. The V gene's germline CDR1 is SGHTA and CDR2 FQGNSA. CDR3 sequence reads: CASSRDLIGPGANVLTF. The CDR3 region has the DNA TGTGCCAGCAGCCGGGACCTTATAGGGCCTGGGGCCAACGTCCTGACTTTC.

V and J are TRBV2 and TRBJ2-5; 8 bases are shared with TRBD2. The J call may be wrong; the DNA end is better matched by TRBJ2-1. The CDR3 has 14 amino acids. Germline CDR1 SNHLY, CDR2 FYNNEI. Here the CDR3 DNA reads TGTGCCAGTGGGTTGAGCGGGAGTTTGAATGAGCAGTTCTTC. Translation gives CASGLSGSLNEQFF.

The chain couples TRBV6-2 or TRBV6-3 to TRBJ2-1; no clear D gene. Trimming removed 4 bases from V and 7 bases from J, with 8 bases in between. The CDR3 sequence is 12 residues long. Germline V CDR1 and CDR2: MNHEY, SVGEGT. The CDR3, as DNA: TGTGCCAGCAGTTCCCATTGGAATGAGCAGTTCTTC. It specifies CASSSHWNEQFF.

V usage is TRBV4-3 and J usage is TRBJ2-5; tentative D call: TRBD1 (6 bases). CDR3 length equals 15 residues. CDR1 is LGHNA, CDR2 YSLEER, per germline. The V gene lost 1 base and the J gene lost 5 bases, with 14 bases spanning the gap. Here the CDR3 DNA reads TGCGCCAGCAGCCAAGCGTGGGGGCGTGGTGAGACCCAGTACTTC. It codes for CASSQAWGRGETQYF.

The chain uses TRBV11-3 and TRBJ2-5; 11 nucleotides match TRBD2. The CDR3 is made up of 15 amino acids. V shed 4 bases and J 2 bases; nucleotides not matched to a gene: 3. CDR1 and CDR2 from the germline V gene are SGHNT and YENEEA. For the CDR3, the DNA is TGTGCCAGCAGCTATCTAGCGGGGGGACAAGAGACCCAGTACTTC. It encodes CASSYLAGGQETQYF.

This rearrangement joins TRBV29-1 to TRBJ2-3, with a tentative D call TRBD2 (6 bases). The length of the CDR3 is 14 residues. Germline V gene lookup returns CDR1 SQVTM and CDR2 ANQGSEA. Trimming removed 5 bases at V and 0 bases at J, with 12 bases between. This chain's CDR3 is CSVYVAESTDTQYF. As DNA, the CDR3 is TGCAGCGTTTATGTAGCGGAGAGCACAGATACGCAGTATTTT.

The chain employs TRBV27 and TRBJ2-1; maybe TRBD1 (6 bases). The V end lost 6 bases, the J end lost 2 bases, and 17 bases lay between the germline ends. From germline, CDR1 is MNHEY and CDR2 SMNVEV (reference sequence). The CDR3 is made up of 16 amino acids. DNA for the CDR3: TGTGCCAGCAGCTTAGACGTCAGGGGAACCTACAATGAGCAGTTCTTC. Protein sequence: CASSLDVRGTYNEQFF.

This clonotype came up once. The chain recombines TRBV9 with TRBJ2-1, with TRBD2 matching 8 bases. The CDR3 runs 17 residues. Germline values: CDR1 SGDLS, CDR2 YYNGEE. V shed 0 bases and J 4 bases; nucleotides not matched to a gene: 9. CDR3 in amino acids: CASSVDRAGVIYNEQFF. CDR3 nucleotides: TGTGCCAGCAGCGTAGACCGAGCGGGGGTTATTTACAATGAGCAGTTCTTC. Together with reference TRBV9 and TRBJ2-1, the CDR3 gives the full variable domain: DSGVTQTPKHLITATGQRVTLRCSPRSGDLSVYWYQQSLDQGLQFLIQYYNGEERAKGNILERFSAQQFPDLHSELNLSSLELGDSALYFCASSVDRAGVIYNEQFFGPGTRLTVL.

This clonotype was observed a handful of times. The gene calls are TRBV12-3 or TRBV12-4 and TRBJ2-5; 8 bases are shared with TRBD2. The CDR3 contains 13 residues. Trimming took 6 bases from V and 5 from J; bases not matched to a gene: 5. CDR3: CASSISGMETQYF. The CDR3 DNA follows: TGTGCCAGCAGCATTAGCGGGATGGAGACCCAGTACTTC.

This clonotype has more than one count but fewer than ten. The CDR3 DNA is TGCAGCGTTGGAGCATTTGGGGGCGGGTATGGCTACACCTTC. The encoded protein is CSVGAFGGGYGYTF. This chain links TRBV29-1 with TRBJ1-2, with D possibly TRBD1 on 6 matching bases. Germline V lookup: CDR1 SQVTM, CDR2 ANQGSEA. V lost 4 bases, J lost 5 bases, and 17 bases lay in between. This CDR3 comprises 14 residues. Full variable domain (outside the CDR3, taken from reference TRBV29-1 and TRBJ1-2): SAVISQKPSRDICQRGTSLTIQCQVDSQVTMMFWYRQQPGQSLTLIATANQGSEATYESGFVIDKFPISRPNLTFSTLTVSNMSPEDSSIYLCSVGAFGGGYGYTFGSGTRLTVV.

This clonotype was observed a handful of times. V is TRBV7-2 and J is TRBJ2-5, with 9 bases fitting TRBD2. CDR3 size: 16 residues. Germline V gene lookup returns CDR1 SGHTA and CDR2 FQGNSA. Trimming took 5 bases from V and 4 from J; bases not matched to a gene: 11. CDR3 in DNA: TGTGCCAGCAGCCCTCTGGCACTAGCGGGCACAGAGACCCAGTACTTC. Translation: CASSPLALAGTETQYF. Looking up the rest from reference TRBV7-2 and TRBJ2-5 gives the full variable domain: GAGVSQSPSNKVTEKGKDVELRCDPISGHTALYWYRQSLGQGLEFLIYFQGNSAPDKSGLPSDRFSAERTGGSVSTLTIQRTQQEDSAVYLCASSPLALAGTETQYFGPGTRLLVL.

The CDR3 here is CASRVGGKDEQFF. CDR3 nucleotide sequence: TGTGCCAGCAGGGTTGGGGGAAAGGATGAGCAGTTCTTC. The rearrangement links TRBV27 to TRBJ2-5; D is perhaps TRBD1 or TRBD2 (5 bases each). Near its end, the DNA agrees better with TRBJ2-1, so the J call may be wrong. This CDR3 has 13 residues. Germline V lookup: CDR1 MNHEY, CDR2 SMNVEV (reference sequence).

The chain employs TRBV10-3 and TRBJ1-1; D remains ambiguous. The germline V gene encodes CDR1 ENHRY and CDR2 SYGVKD. The V end was cut by 3 bases, the J end by 0 bases, with 14 bases between. The CDR3 is 16 residues long. The DNA for the CDR3 is TGTGCCATCAGTGAAGTTTTTTCTGGGTTGAACACTGAAGCTTTCTTT. It specifies CAISEVFSGLNTEAFF.

This clonotype was recorded a few times. The chain couples TRBV7-2 to TRBJ1-1; D remains unclear. CDR1 SGHTA and CDR2 FQGNSA come from the germline V gene. CDR3 size: 13 residues. The V end was cut by 0 bases, the J end by 8 bases, with 10 bases between. The CDR3 loop is CASSLASRTEAFF. CDR3 coding DNA: TGTGCCAGCAGCTTAGCGTCGAGAACCGAAGCTTTCTTT.

This clonotype was observed a few times. The chain joins TRBV6-1 to TRBJ1-4; possibly TRBD1 for D (5 bases). CDR1 MNHNS and CDR2 SASEGT come from the germline V gene. The CDR3 covers 16 residues. V was shortened by 4 bases and J by 0 bases, with 12 bases between the two germline ends. The CDR3 here is CASSAGTLPTNEKLFF. The CDR3 DNA is TGTGCCAGCAGTGCCGGGACTCTCCCAACTAATGAAAAACTGTTTTTT.

V and J are TRBV12-5 and TRBJ1-4; D remains ambiguous. Trimming took off 4 bases at V and 8 bases at J, with 17 bases between the two ends. CDR1 and CDR2 from the germline V gene are LGHNT and FRNRAP. CDR3 length: 15 residues. CDR3 DNA: TGTGCTAGTGGTTCCTCTTCAAAGGCCTTGGAAAAACTGTTTTTT. It yields the protein CASGSSSKALEKLFF.

The chain recombines TRBV2 with TRBJ2-5; 11 bases are a match to TRBD2. The end of the DNA is better explained by TRBJ2-1, so the J call may be wrong. The germline CDR1 and CDR2 sequences are SNHLY and FYNNEI. This CDR3 is 16 amino acids long. The CDR3 DNA is TGTGCCAGCGGAGGATGGACTAGCGGGCAATACAATGAGCAGTTCTTC. Translation gives CASGGWTSGQYNEQFF.

This clonotype came up a few times. The V and J genes are TRBV29-1 and TRBJ1-4, with D perhaps matching TRBD1 (5 bases). Germline assignment: CDR1 SQVTM and CDR2 ANQGSEA. V lost 6 bases to trimming and J lost 3 bases, with 11 bases between them. The CDR3 length is 13 residues. The CDR3 coding sequence is TGCAGCGTCTCCCGGGACTCTAATGAAAAACTGTTTTTT. Translating gives CSVSRDSNEKLFF.

The rearrangement uses TRBV20-1 and TRBJ2-5; 11 bases map to TRBD1. The germline gives CDR1 DFQATT, CDR2 SNEGSKA (reference sequence). This CDR3 has 14 amino acids. V shed 6 bases, J shed 6 bases, and the junction held 9 bases outside the gene matches. CDR3 coding DNA: TGCAGTGCCAACCGCGGGACAGGGGGAAAGACCCAGTACTTC. Amino acid sequence: CSANRGTGGKTQYF.

This clonotype was seen more than once but under ten times. The V call is TRBV29-1, the J call TRBJ2-1, with 7 bases aligning to TRBD2. Germline V gene lookup returns CDR1 SQVTM and CDR2 ANQGSEA. The CDR3 has 15 residues. With 4 bases clipped from V and 8 bases from J, the junction kept 14 bases outside the gene matches. As DNA, the CDR3 is TGCAGCGTTGGGTACATGGCGGGAGCTGAGGATGAGCAGTTCTTC. Residues: CSVGYMAGAEDEQFF.

This clonotype was counted between two and nine times. The chain couples TRBV29-1 to TRBJ2-3; D may be TRBD2 (5 bases). This CDR3 is 13 amino acids long. CDR1 is SQVTM, CDR2 ANQGSEA, per germline. Trimming removed 4 bases from V and 5 bases from J, with 13 bases in between. This chain's CDR3 is CSVGTLKIDTQYF. As DNA, the CDR3 is TGCAGCGTTGGGACTTTAAAGATAGATACGCAGTATTTT.